These T cell receptor beta chains were read from a single sample in a study of blood T cell repertoires in COVID-19. Clones were read by immunoSEQ multiplex PCR, and TCRdb kept only the in-frame ones, dropping some. The sample lists 200,000 to 300,000 clones; 90% were seen once. The sequenced sample was peripheral blood. Receptor source: a woman in her thirties or forties with acute or convalescent COVID-19. Each CDR3 is given with its conserved first and last residue. A D gene is named only where the DNA matches it firmly. A clone size is listed for some rows: how often the clone was seen (once, few, many), or a class if it is expanded.

clone_size d_call j_call v_call cdr3_aa cdr3_nt
- - TRBJ1-5 TRBV9 CASSVGQANQPQHF TGTGCCAGCAGCGTAGGACAGGCAAATCAGCCCCAGCATTTT
- TRBD1 TRBJ1-4 TRBV6-5 CASRRPDREFLFF TGTGCCAGCAGACGCCCGGACAGGGAGTTTCTGTTTTTT
- - TRBJ2-2 TRBV19 CASSIIGTANTGELFF TGTGCCAGTAGTATAATCGGGACTGCGAACACCGGGGAGCTGTTTTTT
- TRBD1 TRBJ1-2 TRBV2 CASSEWTGGSGYTF TGTGCCAGCAGTGAATGGACAGGGGGCTCTGGCTACACCTTC
- - TRBJ1-1 TRBV5-1 CASSVSMNTEAFF TGCGCCAGCAGCGTTTCCATGAACACTGAAGCTTTCTTT
once - TRBJ1-4 TRBV18 CASSPRSQGEKLFF TGTGCCAGCTCACCACGATCCCAGGGGGAAAAACTGTTTTTT
once TRBD1 TRBJ1-1 TRBV11-2 CASSLRPPQGATEAFF TGTGCCAGCAGCTTAAGGCCCCCACAGGGGGCCACTGAAGCTTTCTTT
- - TRBJ2-1 TRBV11-3 CASSPGNSHYEQFF TGTGCCAGCAGCCCCGGGAATAGCCACTATGAGCAGTTCTTC
- - TRBJ1-5 TRBV10-2 CASSESREPQHF TGCGCCAGCAGTGAGTCGCGGGAGCCCCAGCATTTT
- TRBD1 TRBJ1-1 TRBV18 CASSDGQGTEAFF TGTGCCAGCTCAGACGGACAGGGGACTGAAGCTTTCTTT
- - TRBJ1-1 TRBV6-5 CASSDSRVKAFF TGTGCCAGCAGCGATTCCAGGGTTAAAGCTTTCTTT
- TRBD1 TRBJ1-3 TRBV3-1/TRBV3-2 CASSQTGVRNTIYF TGTGCCAGCAGCCAAACAGGGGTTAGAAACACCATATATTTT
- - TRBJ2-5 TRBV24-1 CATSDLYQGETQYF TGTGCCACCAGTGATTTGTATCAGGGGGAGACCCAGTACTTC
- - TRBJ1-1 TRBV9 CASSELHPEAFF TGTGCCAGCAGCGAGTTACACCCGGAAGCTTTCTTT
- TRBD1 TRBJ1-2 TRBV9 CASSTTGQSFLNYGYTF TGTGCCAGCAGCACCACGGGACAGAGCTTCCTAAACTATGGCTACACCTTC
- - TRBJ1-1 TRBV9 CATSREVNTEAFF TGTGCCACCTCGAGGGAAGTGAACACTGAAGCTTTCTTT
few TRBD1 TRBJ1-4 TRBV5-6 CASSWDRGSEKLFF TGTGCCAGCAGCTGGGACAGGGGGAGTGAAAAACTGTTTTTT
- - TRBJ2-5 TRBV11-3 CASSFGQKYQETQYF TGTGCCAGCAGCTTTGGACAGAAGTACCAAGAGACCCAGTACTTC
- - TRBJ1-2 TRBV27 CPNNGGNYGYTF TGTCCTAACAACGGCGGAAACTATGGCTACACCTTC
- TRBD1 TRBJ1-5 TRBV24-1 CATSDRRQGSNQPQHF TGTGCCACCAGTGACCGCCGACAGGGGAGCAATCAGCCCCAGCATTTT
- TRBD2 TRBJ2-1 TRBV27 CASSHGGNEQFF TGTGCCAGCAGTCACGGGGGGAATGAGCAGTTCTTC
once TRBD1 TRBJ1-1 TRBV5-1 CASSWTGGDSEAFF TGCGCCAGCAGCTGGACAGGGGGGGACTCTGAAGCTTTCTTT